This T cell receptor (beta chain) derives from a study of beta chain features in type 1 diabetes. The CDR3 loop spans 15 amino acids. The V end lost 1 base, the J end lost 0 bases, and 8 bases lay between the germline ends. Germline CDR1 is SGHAT and CDR2 is FQNNGV. Investigators reverse transcribed all isolated RNA, so they sequenced expressed TCRB transcripts. Sequencing used immunoSEQ multiplex PCR; TCRdb keeps in-frame clones, though not all of them. The sample contains 600,000 to 750,000 clones, roughly 12% of which appear only once. Only one count was recorded for this clone. What it binds is unknown. Averaging roughly 120 mL, one heparinised blood draw came from each individual donor. Sorted cells reached over 95% purity in every population. Study outcomes and limitations: The study notes PCR might favor shorter templates equally in patients and controls. TCRB CDR3s were moderately but significantly shorter in Type 1 diabetes patients in all four CD4+ subsets. Researchers reported that naive, central memory and Treg TCRB repertoires appeared more similar in patients than in healthy donors.

The source is a man aged 25 to 40 with type 1 diabetes. Sequencing was carried out using naive CD4+ T cells from blood. The gene calls are TRBV11-2 and TRBJ2-3; D is unclear. The CDR3 region has the DNA TGTGCCAGCAGCTTAGCCCTGTCTAGCACAGATACGCAGTATTTT. Its protein product is CASSLALSSTDTQYF.